This is a list of T cell receptor beta chains from one sample in a study of T-cell memory formation after mild COVID-19. TCRdb reprocessed the 5' RACE reads via MiXCR and lists one record per CDR3 protein. The table lists hundreds of thousands of distinct CDR3 sequences, 25% to 30% of them singletons. The sequencing input was PBMCs or a T cell subset sorted from them (not recorded which). The source is an adult woman who had mild COVID-19 (a few samples of this study predate the infection). Cell type and time point are not known. Both conserved end residues are part of each CDR3. The order of the fields is J gene, D gene, V gene, clone size, CDR3 protein, CDR3 DNA. D genes are given only for firm matches. For some rows the clone size is stated as once, few or many, or as a class when expanded; others skip it.

J: TRBJ2-1
D: TRBD2
V: TRBV7-2
size: .
CDR3: CASSFRLAGGPNNEQFF
DNA: TGTGCCAGCAGCTTCCGACTAGCGGGAGGGCCAAACAATGAGCAGTTCTTC

J: TRBJ1-2
D: .
V: TRBV12-3/TRBV12-4
size: .
CDR3: CASSRSGVTYGYTF
DNA: TGTGCCAGCAGTCGCTCTGGGGTTACCTATGGCTACACCTTC

J: TRBJ1-6
D: .
V: TRBV2
size: .
CDR3: CASSDPPSPLHF
DNA: TGTGCCAGCAGTGATCCTCCTTCACCCCTCCACTTT

J: TRBJ1-1
D: .
V: TRBV7-9
size: few
CDR3: CASSPSTGTPNTEAFF
DNA: TGTGCCAGCAGCCCCAGCACCGGGACACCAAACACTGAAGCTTTCTTT

J: TRBJ1-1
D: .
V: TRBV5-1
size: few
CDR3: CASSLEWSGGTEAFF
DNA: TGCGCCAGCAGCTTGGAATGGTCAGGTGGCACTGAAGCTTTCTTT

J: TRBJ1-1
D: .
V: TRBV4-2
size: many
CDR3: CASSQDGPGQITEAFF
DNA: TGTGCCAGCAGCCAAGATGGCCCAGGGCAGATCACTGAAGCTTTCTTT

J: TRBJ2-7
D: .
V: TRBV20-1
size: few
CDR3: CSARDTSGHLYEQYF
DNA: TGCAGTGCTAGAGACACGTCGGGACACCTCTACGAGCAGTACTTC

J: TRBJ2-5
D: TRBD2
V: TRBV23-1
size: few
CDR3: CASSQPTLAGGKETQYF
DNA: TGCGCCAGCAGTCAACCCACTCTAGCGGGGGGAAAAGAGACCCAGTACTTC

J: TRBJ1-5
D: .
V: TRBV30
size: .
CDR3: CAWSAQGVQPQHF
DNA: TGTGCCTGGAGTGCCCAGGGAGTACAGCCCCAGCATTTT

J: TRBJ2-7
D: TRBD2
V: TRBV20-1
size: .
CDR3: CSAREMTSGFSYEQYF
DNA: TGCAGTGCTAGAGAGATGACTAGCGGCTTCTCCTACGAGCAGTACTTC

J: TRBJ2-3
D: TRBD1
V: TRBV5-6
size: .
CDR3: CASSSTTGEGDTQYF
DNA: TGTGCCAGCAGCTCTACGACAGGGGAAGGCGATACGCAGTATTTT

J: TRBJ1-5
D: .
V: TRBV21-1
size: .
CDR3: CASSSGGTGVGNQPQHF
DNA: TGTGCCAGCAGCAGTGGTGGGACAGGGGTGGGCAATCAGCCCCAGCATTTT

J: TRBJ1-2
D: TRBD1
V: TRBV5-1
size: .
CDR3: CASSLETGADYGYTF
DNA: TGCGCCAGCAGCTTGGAAACAGGGGCGGACTATGGCTACACCTTC

J: TRBJ1-2
D: TRBD1
V: TRBV5-1
size: .
CDR3: CASSPVQGENYGYTF
DNA: TGCGCCAGCAGCCCGGTACAGGGGGAGAACTATGGCTACACCTTC

J: TRBJ2-5
D: .
V: TRBV12-3/TRBV12-4
size: .
CDR3: CASSPTITGRETQYF
DNA: TGTGCCAGCAGTCCCACCATCACTGGGAGAGAGACCCAGTACTTC

J: TRBJ1-6
D: TRBD1
V: TRBV7-2
size: .
CDR3: CASSVAGGRGDSPLHF
DNA: TGTGCCAGCAGCGTAGCGGGTGGCAGGGGGGATTCACCCCTCCACTTT

J: TRBJ1-1
D: .
V: TRBV5-6
size: .
CDR3: CASSLRQAGTEAFF
DNA: TGTGCCAGCAGCCTACGCCAGGCAGGGACTGAAGCTTTCTTT

J: TRBJ2-2
D: .
V: TRBV6-5
size: .
CDR3: CASSYSDGTGELFF
DNA: TGTGCCAGCAGTTACTCGGACGGCACCGGGGAGCTGTTTTTT

J: TRBJ2-7
D: .
V: TRBV4-3
size: .
CDR3: CASSQDGFYEQYF
DNA: TGCGCCAGCAGCCAAGATGGATTCTACGAGCAGTACTTC

J: TRBJ2-7
D: .
V: TRBV4-1
size: .
CDR3: CASSRREDVFSYEQYF
DNA: TGCGCCAGCAGTAGGCGAGAGGACGTGTTCTCCTACGAGCAGTACTTC

J: TRBJ2-7
D: .
V: TRBV6-2/TRBV6-3
size: few
CDR3: CASSSLEGGSHEQYF
DNA: TGTGCCAGCAGTTCCCTGGAAGGGGGATCCCACGAGCAGTACTTC

J: TRBJ1-1
D: TRBD1
V: TRBV20-1
size: few
CDR3: CSARDQGANTEAFF
DNA: TGCAGTGCTAGAGATCAGGGGGCGAACACTGAAGCTTTCTTT

J: TRBJ2-7
D: .
V: TRBV4-3
size: few
CDR3: CASSQALASYEQYF
DNA: TGCGCCAGCAGCCAGGCTCTCGCCTCCTACGAGCAGTACTTC

J: TRBJ2-7
D: TRBD1
V: TRBV29-1
size: .
CDR3: CSVVRTGQGQYF
DNA: TGCAGCGTTGTGAGGACAGGGCAGGGCCAGTACTTC

J: TRBJ1-1
D: .
V: TRBV4-1
size: once
CDR3: CASSQDQTFTRTEAFF
DNA: TGCGCCAGCAGCCAAGATCAGACGTTTACGCGCACTGAAGCTTTCTTT

J: TRBJ2-1
D: .
V: TRBV5-1
size: .
CDR3: CASSWSNEQFF
DNA: TGCGCCAGCAGCTGGAGCAATGAGCAGTTCTTC

J: TRBJ2-3
D: .
V: TRBV14
size: .
CDR3: CASSQYRGPHTQYF
DNA: TGTGCCAGCAGCCAATATAGGGGCCCCCATACGCAGTATTTT

J: TRBJ2-3
D: TRBD2
V: TRBV29-1
size: once
CDR3: CSVQTAGVTDTQYF
DNA: TGCAGCGTTCAGACGGCGGGGGTCACAGATACGCAGTATTTT

J: TRBJ2-2
D: .
V: TRBV12-3/TRBV12-4
size: few
CDR3: CASSSSGKTWDTGELFF
DNA: TGTGCCAGCAGTTCGTCCGGGAAGACCTGGGACACCGGGGAGCTGTTTTTT

J: TRBJ2-3
D: TRBD2
V: TRBV5-5
size: .
CDR3: CASSSGGGGDTQYF
DNA: TGTGCCAGCAGCTCAGGCGGGGGGGGAGATACGCAGTATTTT

J: TRBJ2-6
D: .
V: TRBV6-1
size: few
CDR3: CASSEDGASGANVLTF
DNA: TGTGCCAGCAGTGAAGACGGAGCCTCTGGGGCCAACGTCCTGACTTTC

J: TRBJ1-1
D: .
V: TRBV12-3/TRBV12-4
size: many
CDR3: CASSPGPNTEAFF
DNA: TGTGCCAGCAGCCCGGGACCGAACACTGAAGCTTTCTTT

J: TRBJ1-3
D: .
V: TRBV20-1
size: .
CDR3: CSASQGFGNTIYF
DNA: TGCAGTGCTAGCCAGGGGTTTGGAAACACCATATATTTT

J: TRBJ1-1
D: .
V: TRBV29-1
size: .
CDR3: CSVRTGKRADTEAFF
DNA: TGCAGCGTTCGCACAGGGAAGAGGGCTGACACTGAAGCTTTCTTT

J: TRBJ1-1
D: .
V: TRBV12-3/TRBV12-4
size: .
CDR3: CASSLLLGVLGTEAFF
DNA: TGTGCCAGCAGTCTATTATTAGGGGTTTTGGGCACTGAAGCTTTCTTT

J: TRBJ1-3
D: .
V: TRBV9
size: .
CDR3: CASSSRTDESSGNTIYF
DNA: TGTGCCAGCAGCTCCCGGACAGACGAGAGCTCTGGAAACACCATATATTTT

J: TRBJ2-3
D: .
V: TRBV12-3/TRBV12-4
size: few
CDR3: CASSISGDTQYF
DNA: TGTGCCAGCAGTATCTCGGGAGATACGCAGTATTTT

J: TRBJ2-5
D: .
V: TRBV20-1
size: .
CDR3: CSATPQGFRVETQYF
DNA: TGCAGTGCGACACCCCAGGGATTTAGGGTCGAGACCCAGTACTTC

J: TRBJ2-6
D: .
V: TRBV6-5
size: few
CDR3: CASSYSFLGLHSGANVLTF
DNA: TGTGCCAGCAGTTACTCCTTCCTCGGGCTCCACTCTGGGGCCAACGTCCTGACTTTC

J: TRBJ2-7
D: .
V: TRBV7-3
size: few
CDR3: CASSLTWGYEQYF
DNA: TGTGCCAGCAGCTTAACCTGGGGTTACGAGCAGTACTTC

J: TRBJ1-1
D: .
V: TRBV3-1
size: .
CDR3: CASSPDGRGAFF
DNA: TGTGCCAGCAGCCCCGACGGCCGGGGTGCCTTCTTT

J: TRBJ2-1
D: .
V: TRBV5-1
size: .
CDR3: CASSLGTSDGNDNEQFF
DNA: TGCGCCAGCAGCTTGGGGACCTCCGACGGGAATGACAATGAGCAGTTCTTC

J: TRBJ2-1
D: .
V: TRBV7-9
size: .
CDR3: CASSPSAVVYEQFF
DNA: TGTGCCAGCAGCCCCTCGGCAGTCGTCTACGAGCAGTTCTTC